This is a list of T cell receptor beta chains from one sample in a study of control samples from healthy donors and cancer patients. Measured with immunoSEQ multiplex PCR; TCRdb has only the in-frame clones, and not every one. The repertoire holds some 130,000 clones, 80% to 95% seen once, with about 2.5% in the top ten. Material for sequencing was blood. The source of these receptors is a man between 35 and 55 years old in good health. Each CDR3 is given with its conserved first and last residue. The D gene is left open where the match is weak. Size values are once, few and many counts, or a class for expanded clones, and some rows have none.

d_call: TRBD1
j_call: TRBJ1-3
v_call: TRBV5-4
clone_size: NA
cdr3_aa: CASSLLGQGDTIYF
cdr3_nt: TGTGCCAGCAGCTTGCTGGGACAGGGGGACACCATATATTTT

d_call: TRBD1
j_call: TRBJ2-3
v_call: TRBV2
clone_size: NA
cdr3_aa: CASSAGQVDTDTQYF
cdr3_nt: TGTGCCAGCAGTGCGGGACAGGTAGACACAGATACGCAGTATTTT

d_call: NA
j_call: TRBJ1-5
v_call: TRBV5-5
clone_size: few
cdr3_aa: CASSLRWGAGTAGNQPQHF
cdr3_nt: TGTGCCAGCAGCTTGAGGTGGGGGGCCGGGACCGCGGGCAATCAGCCCCAGCATTTT

d_call: NA
j_call: TRBJ2-7
v_call: TRBV5-1
clone_size: NA
cdr3_aa: CASSSVGGLMAYEQYF
cdr3_nt: TGCGCCAGCAGCTCGGTGGGGGGGCTAATGGCCTACGAGCAGTACTTC

d_call: NA
j_call: TRBJ2-7
v_call: TRBV3-1/TRBV3-2
clone_size: NA
cdr3_aa: CASSQLRGRGYEQYF
cdr3_nt: TGTGCCAGCAGCCAACTACGGGGACGAGGTTACGAGCAGTACTTC

d_call: NA
j_call: TRBJ2-3
v_call: TRBV2
clone_size: NA
cdr3_aa: CASRERYRATDTQYF
cdr3_nt: TGTGCCAGCAGGGAGAGGTACAGAGCCACAGATACGCAGTATTTT

d_call: NA
j_call: TRBJ1-5
v_call: TRBV10-3
clone_size: NA
cdr3_aa: CAISDSRNQPQHF
cdr3_nt: TGTGCCATCAGTGACAGCCGCAATCAGCCCCAGCATTTT

d_call: NA
j_call: TRBJ1-6
v_call: TRBV6-6
clone_size: NA
cdr3_aa: CASSIGHPGNSPLHF
cdr3_nt: TGTGCCAGCAGTATAGGACACCCGGGGAATTCACCCCTCCACTTT

d_call: TRBD1
j_call: TRBJ1-4
v_call: TRBV5-4
clone_size: NA
cdr3_aa: CASSLVPGGRINEKLFF
cdr3_nt: TGTGCCAGCAGCTTGGTCCCAGGGGGCCGTATTAATGAAAAACTGTTTTTT

d_call: NA
j_call: TRBJ1-1
v_call: TRBV19
clone_size: NA
cdr3_aa: CASRRTQVEAFF
cdr3_nt: TGTGCCAGTAGACGGACCCAGGTTGAAGCTTTCTTT

d_call: NA
j_call: TRBJ1-1
v_call: TRBV9
clone_size: NA
cdr3_aa: CASRGGNTEAFF
cdr3_nt: TGTGCCAGCCGCGGGGGGAACACTGAAGCTTTCTTT

d_call: NA
j_call: TRBJ2-1
v_call: TRBV27
clone_size: NA
cdr3_aa: CASSLGQGDEQFF
cdr3_nt: TGTGCCAGCAGTTTAGGCCAGGGCGATGAGCAGTTCTTC

d_call: NA
j_call: TRBJ2-7
v_call: TRBV5-4
clone_size: NA
cdr3_aa: CASSPGGDQYEQYF
cdr3_nt: TGTGCCAGCAGCCCTGGCGGGGATCAGTACGAGCAGTACTTC

d_call: NA
j_call: TRBJ1-1
v_call: TRBV7-3
clone_size: NA
cdr3_aa: CASSSTVNTEAFF
cdr3_nt: TGTGCCAGCAGCTCGACAGTGAACACTGAAGCTTTCTTT

d_call: NA
j_call: TRBJ1-4
v_call: TRBV3-1/TRBV3-2
clone_size: NA
cdr3_aa: CASSQVTATNEKLFF
cdr3_nt: TGTGCCAGCAGCCAAGTAACAGCAACTAATGAAAAACTGTTTTTT

d_call: TRBD1
j_call: TRBJ1-4
v_call: TRBV15
clone_size: NA
cdr3_aa: CATKRVPGQGDPEKLFF
cdr3_nt: TGTGCCACCAAGCGAGTCCCGGGACAGGGGGATCCAGAAAAACTGTTTTTT

d_call: NA
j_call: TRBJ1-3
v_call: TRBV5-1
clone_size: NA
cdr3_aa: CASSVAGPSSGNTIYF
cdr3_nt: TGCGCCAGCAGCGTAGCGGGCCCAAGCTCTGGAAACACCATATATTTT

d_call: NA
j_call: TRBJ2-2
v_call: TRBV19
clone_size: NA
cdr3_aa: CASLSSNLRAGRKDTGELFF
cdr3_nt: TGTGCCAGTCTTAGTTCCAACCTGAGGGCAGGGCGGAAGGACACCGGGGAGCTGTTTTTT

d_call: NA
j_call: TRBJ2-3
v_call: TRBV7-9
clone_size: NA
cdr3_aa: CASSPLAGDTQYF
cdr3_nt: TGTGCCAGCAGTCCTCTCGCCGGAGATACGCAGTATTTT

d_call: NA
j_call: TRBJ2-3
v_call: TRBV5-1
clone_size: NA
cdr3_aa: CASSPRSLRDLTDTQYF
cdr3_nt: TGCGCCAGCAGCCCGCGCAGTTTGCGGGACCTCACAGATACGCAGTATTTT

d_call: NA
j_call: TRBJ2-5
v_call: TRBV7-9
clone_size: NA
cdr3_aa: CASSEYARAQETQYF
cdr3_nt: TGTGCCAGCAGCGAGTATGCCAGGGCTCAGGAGACCCAGTACTTC

d_call: TRBD1
j_call: TRBJ1-1
v_call: TRBV25-1
clone_size: NA
cdr3_aa: CARTGEGTEAFF
cdr3_nt: TGTGCCAGAACAGGGGAAGGGACTGAAGCTTTCTTT

d_call: NA
j_call: TRBJ1-5
v_call: TRBV5-1
clone_size: NA
cdr3_aa: CASSRAPGGQPQHF
cdr3_nt: TGCGCCAGCAGCCGGGCGCCGGGTGGTCAGCCCCAGCATTTT

d_call: NA
j_call: TRBJ1-1
v_call: TRBV5-1
clone_size: once
cdr3_aa: CASSQLFGTAAEAFF
cdr3_nt: TGCGCCAGCAGCCAACTATTCGGGACGGCTGCAGAAGCTTTCTTT

d_call: NA
j_call: TRBJ2-1
v_call: TRBV5-6
clone_size: NA
cdr3_aa: CASSLARWNEQFF
cdr3_nt: TGTGCCAGCAGCTTGGCTAGATGGAATGAGCAGTTCTTC

d_call: TRBD1
j_call: TRBJ2-7
v_call: TRBV5-1
clone_size: NA
cdr3_aa: CASSLGQASYEQYF
cdr3_nt: TGCGCCAGCAGCTTAGGACAGGCCTCCTACGAGCAGTACTTC

d_call: NA
j_call: TRBJ2-4
v_call: TRBV3-1/TRBV3-2
clone_size: NA
cdr3_aa: CASSQDPASRDIQYF
cdr3_nt: TGTGCCAGCAGCCAAGATCCGGCTAGTAGAGACATTCAGTACTTC

d_call: NA
j_call: TRBJ1-3
v_call: TRBV4-2
clone_size: NA
cdr3_aa: CASSQDVGRGSGNTIYF
cdr3_nt: TGTGCCAGCAGCCAAGATGTTGGCAGGGGCTCTGGAAACACCATATATTTT

d_call: NA
j_call: TRBJ1-2
v_call: TRBV29-1
clone_size: NA
cdr3_aa: CSVETTTGLNYGYTF
cdr3_nt: TGCAGCGTTGAAACCACGACAGGCTTAAACTATGGCTACACCTTC

d_call: NA
j_call: TRBJ2-1
v_call: TRBV5-1
clone_size: NA
cdr3_aa: CASSLWGGQLGEQFF
cdr3_nt: TGCGCCAGCAGCTTGTGGGGGGGCCAACTCGGTGAGCAGTTCTTC

d_call: TRBD1
j_call: TRBJ1-5
v_call: TRBV28
clone_size: few
cdr3_aa: CASRSPGQNQPQHF
cdr3_nt: TGTGCCAGCAGATCTCCGGGACAGAATCAGCCCCAGCATTTT